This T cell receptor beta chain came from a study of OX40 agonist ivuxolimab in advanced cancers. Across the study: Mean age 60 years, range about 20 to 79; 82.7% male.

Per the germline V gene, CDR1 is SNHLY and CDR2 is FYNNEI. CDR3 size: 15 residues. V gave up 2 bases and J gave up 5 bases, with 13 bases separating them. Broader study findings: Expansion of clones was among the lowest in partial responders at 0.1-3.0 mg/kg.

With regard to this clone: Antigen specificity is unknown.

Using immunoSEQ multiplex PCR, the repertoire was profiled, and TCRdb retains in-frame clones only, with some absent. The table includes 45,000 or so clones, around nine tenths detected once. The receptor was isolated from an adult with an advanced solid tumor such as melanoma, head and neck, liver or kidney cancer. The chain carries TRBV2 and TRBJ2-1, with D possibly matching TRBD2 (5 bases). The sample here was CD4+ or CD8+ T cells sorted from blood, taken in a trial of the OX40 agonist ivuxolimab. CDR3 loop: CASSEKASTHNEQFF. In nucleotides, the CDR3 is TGTGCCAGCAGTGAAAAGGCTAGCACCCACAATGAGCAGTTCTTC.